The clone carrying this T cell receptor (beta chain) was seen a handful of times. Its antigen is as yet unknown. This specimen comes from a study of spatial heterogeneity in lung cancer. Across the study: Alpha-chain sequences were consistently detected less often than beta-chain sequences.

Study results and limitations: Expanded intratumoral alpha and beta TCR counts tracked tumor mutation counts.

Sample time point: sample taken at primary tumor resection. Sequencing of whole RNA from tumor, nontumor lung or frozen PBMC involved no sorting. TCRdb reanalysed the 5' RACE reads using MiXCR and keeps one entry per CDR3 protein. The sample lists about 15,000 distinct CDR3 sequences; approximately 7.4% were seen once. The receptor was isolated from a male donor with early-stage non-small cell lung cancer. The starting material was lung tumor tissue, obtained at surgery.

CDR3 protein: CASSYHPAAEAFF. In DNA form, the CDR3 reads TGTGCCAGCAGTTACCACCCCGCGGCTGAAGCTTTCTTT. This rearrangement joins TRBV6-5 to TRBJ1-1; no clear D gene. The V end was cut by 2 bases, the J end by 6 bases, with 10 bases between. Germline CDR1 MNHEY, CDR2 SVGAGI. The CDR3 spans 13 residues.